The 32 T cell receptor beta chains given below trace back to one sample, sequenced in a study of blood T cell repertoires in COVID-19. Only in-frame clones appear in the TCRdb table, and some are missing; sequencing was by immunoSEQ multiplex PCR. The sample consists of about 260,000 clones, 80% to 90% of them appearing once. Sequences were obtained from PBMCs or T cells enriched from blood (not recorded which). The receptors shown here come from a woman under 30 who had recovered from COVID-19.

The chain has TRBV2 and TRBJ1-5; D is uncertain. Trimming cost V 1 base and J 1 base, with 8 bases left between them. The V gene's germline CDR1 is SNHLY and CDR2 FYNNEI. The CDR3 runs to 15 residues. The CDR3 loop is CASSEVGGSNQPQHF. The CDR3 nucleotides read TGTGCCAGCAGTGAAGTAGGAGGGAGCAATCAGCCCCAGCATTTT.

This clone was seen only a few times. The chain combines TRBV7-3 with TRBJ1-2, with 10 bases matching TRBD1. There are 15 residues in the CDR3. Germline CDR1 is SGHTA and CDR2 is FQGTGA. V shed 5 bases, J shed 6 bases, and the junction held 9 bases outside the gene matches. The CDR3 sequence: CASSPPGQGLDGYTF. The CDR3 nucleotides are TGTGCCAGCAGCCCGCCGGGACAGGGGTTAGATGGCTACACCTTC. The full variable domain, its missing parts supplied by reference TRBV7-3 and TRBJ1-2, is GAGVSQTPSNKVTEKGKYVELRCDPISGHTALYWYRQSLGQGPEFLIYFQGTGAADDSGLPNDRFFAVRPEGSVSTLKIQRTERGDSAVYLCASSPPGQGLDGYTFGSGTRLTVV.

The chain combines TRBV3-1 (or the pseudogene TRBV3-2) with TRBJ1-3, with unresolved D. V was cut by 1 base and J by 0 bases, with 4 bases left in between. Germline CDR1 and CDR2: LGHDT and YNNKEL (reference sequence). The length of the CDR3 is 14 residues. The CDR3 coding sequence is TGTGCCAGCAGCCAAGGGAGCTCTGGAAACACCATATATTTT. Translated, it gives CASSQGSSGNTIYF.

V is TRBV29-1 and J is TRBJ2-2; possibly TRBD2 for D (7 bases). The CDR3 is made up of 15 amino acids. CDR1 and CDR2 (germline): SQVTM, ANQGSEA. Trimming took 3 bases from V and 2 from J, leaving 13 bases between them. CDR3 bases: TGCAGCGTTGAGGTCGCGGGGGCAAACACCGGGGAGCTGTTTTTT. Protein sequence: CSVEVAGANTGELFF.

The chain has TRBV23-1 and TRBJ1-2; D ambiguous. TRBV23-1 carries the ORF label, with uncertain function. V was cut by 8 bases and J by 7 bases, with 11 bases left in between. The CDR3 has 11 residues. The CDR3, as DNA: TGCGCCAGCGGGCTCAGTGGTGGCTACACCTTC. The encoded protein is CASGLSGGYTF.

This sequence joins TRBV10-3 and TRBJ1-2; D unresolved. Trimming removed 0 bases from V and 4 bases from J, with 12 bases in between. The CDR3 length is 15 residues. Germline lookup yields CDR1 ENHRY and CDR2 SYGVKD. This chain's CDR3 is CAISESIGASYGYTF. CDR3 bases: TGTGCCATCAGTGAGTCGATCGGAGCATCCTATGGCTACACCTTC.

This clone was observed a handful of times. The chain joins TRBV6-4 to TRBJ2-3; 14 bases are a match to TRBD2. Germline V gene sequence: CDR1 MRHNA, CDR2 SNTAGT. The CDR3 is 18 amino acids. V lost 10 bases, J lost 0 bases, and 12 bases stayed unmatched. The CDR3: CANLCGLAGGSSTDTQYF. The CDR3 nucleotides are TGTGCCAACTTGTGCGGACTAGCGGGGGGCTCTAGCACAGATACGCAGTATTTT.

The count of this clone is one. The genes are TRBV18 and TRBJ2-3, with 10 bases matching TRBD1. The CDR3 is 16 amino acids. Germline trimming cut 4 bases from V and 6 bases from J; bases unmatched to any gene: 10. Germline CDR1 and CDR2: KGHSH and LQKENI. The CDR3 protein is CASSLTIDRGPDTQYF. The CDR3 coding sequence is TGTGCCAGCTCACTTACGATAGACAGGGGGCCTGATACGCAGTATTTT.

The chain is built from TRBV13 and TRBJ2-1; 7 bases align to TRBD1. V gave up 4 bases and J gave up 11 bases; unmatched junction bases: 8. The germline gives CDR1 PRHDT, CDR2 FYEKMQ (reference sequence). The CDR3 spans 13 residues. The CDR3 reads CASSSGQLTQQFF. CDR3 DNA sequence: TGTGCCAGCAGCTCGGGACAGCTAACCCAGCAGTTCTTC.

The chain recombines TRBV6-5 with TRBJ1-2, with D perhaps matching TRBD1 (6 bases). CDR1 is MNHEY and CDR2 is SVGAGI in the germline V gene. This CDR3 region has 13 residues. Trimming left V 6 bases short and J 4 bases short, with 12 bases between. This CDR3 reads CASRMTGLYGYTF. The DNA of the CDR3 is TGTGCCAGCAGGATGACAGGCCTCTATGGCTACACCTTC.

This clone is a singleton in its sample. The chain carries TRBV10-3 and TRBJ1-1; maybe TRBD1 (6 bases). Trimming left V 4 bases short and J 5 bases short, with 8 bases between. Germline-derived CDR1 and CDR2 are ENHRY and SYGVKD. The CDR3 has 12 amino acids. CDR3 residues: CAISVRGTEAFF. The DNA of the CDR3 is TGTGCCATCAGTGTTAGGGGGACTGAAGCTTTCTTT.

The chain employs TRBV4-2 and TRBJ2-7; the match to TRBD2 covers 9 bases. Germline CDR1 and CDR2: LGHNA and YNFKEQ. This CDR3 has 15 amino acids. V was pared by 6 bases and J by 1 base, with 7 bases of the junction left unmatched. The CDR3 loop is CASRPATSGSYEQYF. The CDR3 coding sequence is TGTGCCAGCAGACCCGCGACTAGCGGATCCTACGAGCAGTACTTC.

The CDR3 sequence is CASSRQPLQTNEKLFF. The DNA of the CDR3 is TGTGCCAGCAGCAGACAGCCTTTGCAAACTAATGAAAAACTGTTTTTT. J is TRBJ1-4 and V is TRBV9, with a tentative D call TRBD1 (5 bases). CDR3 size: 16 residues. CDR1 is SGDLS, CDR2 YYNGEE, per germline. Trimming took off 4 bases at V and 1 base at J, with 14 bases between the two ends. Complete variable domain (other parts from reference TRBV9 and TRBJ1-4): DSGVTQTPKHLITATGQRVTLRCSPRSGDLSVYWYQQSLDQGLQFLIQYYNGEERAKGNILERFSAQQFPDLHSELNLSSLELGDSALYFCASSRQPLQTNEKLFFGSGTQLSVL.

The chain joins TRBV2 to TRBJ1-2; 8 bases are a match to TRBD1. The V segment lost 8 bases and the J segment 1 base; nucleotides outside the gene matches: 6. Germline CDR1 and CDR2: SNHLY and FYNNEI. The CDR3 runs to 14 residues. The CDR3 bases are TGTGCCAGCTACACAGGGGGGCTTAACTATGGCTACACCTTC. Its protein is CASYTGGLNYGYTF.

This chain links TRBV19 with TRBJ1-5, with D possibly being TRBD1 (5 bases). Trimming stripped 3 bases from V and 2 bases from J, with 14 bases between. Per the germline V gene, CDR1 is LNHDA and CDR2 is SQIVND (reference sequence). The CDR3 extends over 16 amino acids. For the CDR3, the DNA is TGTGCCAGTAGTATGTGGCAGGGAGGGGGCAATCAGCCCCAGCATTTT. As protein: CASSMWQGGGNQPQHF.

Here the CDR3 reads CSVVIGGGLGYTF. CDR3 coding DNA: TGCAGCGTTGTTATTGGGGGAGGGTTGGGCTACACCTTC. The chain combines TRBV29-1 with TRBJ1-2; D perhaps matches TRBD1 (5 bases). Germline-derived CDR1 and CDR2 are SQVTM and ANQGSEA. V was shortened by 4 bases and J by 8 bases, with 17 bases between the two germline ends. The CDR3 has 13 amino acids.

V usage is TRBV5-1 and J usage is TRBJ1-4, with 9 nucleotides matching TRBD1. CDR1 is SGHRS, CDR2 YFSETQ, per germline. CDR3 length: 15 residues. After removal of 5 bases from V and 7 bases from J, the junction contained 9 bases not matched to a gene. As DNA, the CDR3 is TGCGCCAGCAGTAGAACGGGACAGGGTCGTGAAAAACTGTTTTTT. It is translated as CASSRTGQGREKLFF.

The J gene is TRBJ2-5, the V gene TRBV5-1; D might be TRBD1 (5 bases). Germline-derived CDR1 and CDR2 are SGHRS and YFSETQ. V gave up 7 bases and J gave up 3 bases, with 10 bases separating them. The CDR3 covers 12 residues. CDR3 sequence (DNA): TGCGCCAGCCTCGGCAGGGAAGAGACCCAGTACTTC. Its translation is CASLGREETQYF.

This clone has a count of ten or more. The chain recombines TRBV28 with TRBJ1-3, with D perhaps matching TRBD1 (5 bases). There are 14 residues in the CDR3. V was clipped by 6 bases and J by 4 bases, with 13 bases between them. CDR1 is MDHEN, CDR2 SYDVKM, per germline. The CDR3: CASRPPGGGNTIYF. Written as DNA, the CDR3 is TGTGCCAGCAGGCCTCCCGGGGGGGGAAACACCATATATTTT.

The chain links TRBV10-1 to TRBJ1-5, with TRBD1 identical over 8 bases. CDR1 and CDR2 (germline): WNHNN, SYGVQD (reference sequence). V was pared by 2 bases and J by 6 bases, with 6 bases of the junction left unmatched. The CDR3 length is 15 residues. CDR3 in amino acids: CASSETGGTAQPQHF. The CDR3 DNA follows: TGCGCCAGCAGTGAGACAGGGGGTACGGCTCAGCCCCAGCATTTT.

The V and J genes are TRBV28 and TRBJ1-2; possible D gene TRBD1, 6 bases. Trimming cost V 3 bases and J 6 bases, with 14 bases left between them. The germline CDR1 and CDR2 sequences are MDHEN and SYDVKM. This CDR3 region has 14 residues. In DNA, the CDR3 is TGTGCCAGCAGTTTTCCCAGGGGAAAGAATGGCTACACCTTC. Residues: CASSFPRGKNGYTF.

This clone was seen once. This chain connects TRBV6-5 to TRBJ2-7; TRBD1 matches 7 bases. The trim removed 6 bases at V and 3 bases at J, leaving 8 bases unmatched. This CDR3 has 14 residues. Germline CDR1 is MNHEY and CDR2 is SVGAGI. The CDR3 region is CASRARGQVYEQYF. The CDR3 DNA is TGTGCCAGCAGGGCGAGGGGGCAGGTCTACGAGCAGTACTTC.

The V gene is TRBV5-1, the J gene TRBJ2-2; 14 positions match TRBD2. Germline trimming cut 9 bases from V and 3 bases from J; bases unmatched to any gene: 7. This CDR3 has 16 amino acids. Germline CDR1 and CDR2: SGHRS and YFSETQ. CDR3 nucleotides: TGCGCCACCCAGACTAGCGGGGGGGGCCACACCGGGGAGCTGTTTTTT. Translated, it gives CATQTSGGGHTGELFF. Supplemented by reference TRBV5-1 and TRBJ2-2, the full variable domain reads KAGVTQTPRYLIKTRGQQVTLSCSPISGHRSVSWYQQTPGQGLQFLFEYFSETQRNKGNFPGRFSGRQFSNSRSEMNVSTLELGDSALYLCATQTSGGGHTGELFFGEGSRLTVL.

The genes are TRBV19 and TRBJ2-7; the D gene is possibly TRBD2 (6 bases). The CDR3 is 13 residues long. V lost 4 bases to trimming and J lost 7 bases, with 14 bases between them. Germline V CDR1 and CDR2: LNHDA, SQIVND (reference sequence). CDR3 amino acids: CASSTGPGGEQYF. CDR3 in DNA: TGTGCCAGTAGTACGGGCCCCGGGGGAGAGCAGTACTTC. Looking up the rest from reference TRBV19 and TRBJ2-7 gives the full variable domain: DGGITQSPKYLFRKEGQNVTLSCEQNLNHDAMYWYRQDPGQGLRLIYYSQIVNDFQKGDIAEGYSVSREKKESFPLTVTSAQKNPTAFYLCASSTGPGGEQYFGPGTRLTVT.

Regarding this clone: At one end the junction does not follow the germline gene, possibly because of a read error. This chain uses TRBV7-7 with TRBJ2-5; D gene ambiguous. Germline CDR1 reads SSHAT; CDR2 reads FNYEAQ (reference sequence). CDR3 length: 14 amino acids. This CDR3 is CASSLGTVDETQYF. DNA for the CDR3: TGTGCTAGCAGCTTAGGCACAGTAGATGAGACCCAGTACTTC.

The rearrangement uses TRBV19 and TRBJ2-7; 8 bases align to TRBD2. There are 15 residues in the CDR3. With V trimmed by 5 bases and J by 5 bases, 11 bases remained unmatched. Germline CDR1 is LNHDA and CDR2 is SQIVND (reference sequence). CDR3 nucleotides: TGTGCCAGTAGTTTCACACACGGGAGGGGGGACGAGCAGTACTTC. Protein product: CASSFTHGRGDEQYF.

The chain combines TRBV5-1 with TRBJ2-7; weak D call: TRBD2 (6 bases). V lost 7 bases and J 3 bases, leaving 14 bases between the germline ends. The CDR3 spans 13 residues. CDR1 is SGHRS and CDR2 is YFSETQ in the germline V gene. CDR3 residues: CASPRRGCYEQYF. CDR3 nucleotides: TGCGCCAGCCCCCGGCGGGGCTGCTACGAGCAGTACTTC.

This rearrangement joins TRBV9 to TRBJ1-4, with unresolved D. The CDR3 is made up of 14 amino acids. Trimming left V 3 bases short and J 3 bases short, with 9 bases between. Germline V gene lookup returns CDR1 SGDLS and CDR2 YYNGEE. The CDR3 nucleotides read TGTGCCAGCAGCGGAACAGCCTCTAATGAAAAACTGTTTTTT. It is translated as CASSGTASNEKLFF. The full variable domain, in which reference TRBV9 and TRBJ1-4 provide the parts outside the CDR3, is DSGVTQTPKHLITATGQRVTLRCSPRSGDLSVYWYQQSLDQGLQFLIQYYNGEERAKGNILERFSAQQFPDLHSELNLSSLELGDSALYFCASSGTASNEKLFFGSGTQLSVL.

This chain joins TRBV27 and TRBJ1-5; D remains ambiguous. This CDR3 is built from 16 residues. Germline assignment: CDR1 MNHEY and CDR2 SMNVEV (reference sequence). Trimming shortened V by 8 bases and J by 0 bases, and 17 bases separated the two germline ends. As DNA, the CDR3 is TGTGCCAGCCGCCCTGCCACTGTATATAGCAATCAGCCCCAGCATTTT. This translates into CASRPATVYSNQPQHF.

The rearrangement joins TRBV19 to TRBJ1-3, with D uncertain. Trimming removed 1 base at V and 1 base at J, with 5 bases between. Germline V gives CDR1 LNHDA, CDR2 SQIVND (reference sequence). The CDR3 runs 14 residues. The CDR3 DNA reads TGTGCCAGTAGTATAGGAGGTTCTGGAAACACCATATATTTT. Protein sequence: CASSIGGSGNTIYF.

V gene TRBV19 combines with J gene TRBJ1-6; 7 bases are a match to TRBD1. CDR1 and CDR2 from the germline V gene are LNHDA and SQIVND (reference sequence). The CDR3 sequence is 17 residues long. Trimming removed 5 bases from V and 7 bases from J; junction bases left unmatched: 14. CDR3 amino acids: CASSFQQGPTTNSPLHF. The CDR3 DNA follows: TGTGCCAGTAGTTTCCAACAGGGGCCCACGACCAATTCACCCCTCCACTTT.

V gene TRBV3-1 (or the pseudogene TRBV3-2) combines with J gene TRBJ1-3, with a possible D match to TRBD1 (5 bases). CDR3 size: 15 residues. Looked up from germline, CDR1 is LGHDT and CDR2 is YNNKEL (reference sequence). Trimming took 1 base from V and 2 from J, leaving 9 bases between them. For the CDR3, the DNA is TGTGCCAGCAGCCAAGTCAGGGTACCTGGAAACACCATATATTTT. This encodes CASSQVRVPGNTIYF.